This TCR beta chain emerged from a study of blood T cell repertoires in COVID-19. In the authors' methods: Using reference gene primer amplification, nucleated cell counts were estimated. Clones were read by immunoSEQ multiplex PCR, and TCRdb kept only the in-frame ones, dropping some. V and J calls and clone size come straight from that table; D and trimming were deduced from the DNA. The data hold fewer than 250,000 clones, with over 80% observed a single time. The CDR3 consists of 18 residues. Germline lookup yields CDR1 SGHTA and CDR2 FQGNSA. V dropped 6 bases and J dropped 0; count of bases not matched to a gene: 9. Participant reports of clinical history set cohort assignment.

V and J are TRBV7-2 and TRBJ1-4; 11 bases line up with TRBD1. The source of this sequence is a man aged 50 to 59 who had been exposed to COVID-19. The source material was PBMCs or T cells enriched from blood (not recorded which). CDR3 in DNA: TGTGCCAGCAGATCTGGACAGGGGGCCTGGACAACTAATGAAAAACTGTTTTTT. It is translated as CASRSGQGAWTTNEKLFF.